A selection of T cell receptor beta chains follows, all from one sample in a study of beta chain features in type 1 diabetes. The data were produced by immunoSEQ multiplex PCR, yet TCRdb's version contains in-frame clones alone and is incomplete. The profile shows over 150,000 clones, under 13% of them singletons. The sample consisted of central memory CD4+ T cells from blood. These receptors were taken from a young man with type 1 diabetes. The CDR3 runs from the conserved cysteine through the conserved F or W. Fields, in order: D gene, V gene, clone size, J gene, CDR3 DNA, CDR3 protein. A D gene is named only where the DNA matches it firmly. Not all rows give a size; the values are once, few, many and, for expanded clones, a class.

D gene: NA
V gene: TRBV5-1
clone size: few
J gene: TRBJ2-1
CDR3 DNA: TGCGCCAGCAGCTTACTAGAGGGAAATGAGCAGTTCTTC
CDR3 protein: CASSLLEGNEQFF

D gene: TRBD1
V gene: TRBV14
clone size: few
J gene: TRBJ2-7
CDR3 DNA: TGTGCCAGCAGCCAGGTCTGGCAGGGGGACTACGAGCAGTACTTC
CDR3 protein: CASSQVWQGDYEQYF

D gene: NA
V gene: TRBV5-1
clone size: NA
J gene: TRBJ1-1
CDR3 DNA: TGCGCCAGCAGCTTCGGGGTGTCGAACACTGAAGCTTTCTTT
CDR3 protein: CASSFGVSNTEAFF

D gene: TRBD2
V gene: TRBV27
clone size: NA
J gene: TRBJ2-3
CDR3 DNA: TGTGCCAGCAGTCAACAGCGGGAGCTCACAGATACGCAGTATTTT
CDR3 protein: CASSQQRELTDTQYF

D gene: TRBD2
V gene: TRBV28
clone size: few
J gene: TRBJ2-1
CDR3 DNA: TGTGCCAGCAGCCTCCCCGGTAGCGGGAGGGCTGGTGAGCAGTTCTTC
CDR3 protein: CASSLPGSGRAGEQFF

D gene: TRBD1
V gene: TRBV9
clone size: NA
J gene: TRBJ2-2
CDR3 DNA: TGTGCCAGCAGCGTGACAGGGGGGAACACCGGGGAGCTGTTTTTT
CDR3 protein: CASSVTGGNTGELFF

D gene: NA
V gene: TRBV27
clone size: NA
J gene: TRBJ2-7
CDR3 DNA: TGTGCCAGCAGTTTCAGGGCGGTGCCCTACGAGCAGTACTTC
CDR3 protein: CASSFRAVPYEQYF

D gene: TRBD2
V gene: TRBV14
clone size: NA
J gene: TRBJ2-1
CDR3 DNA: TGTGCCAGCACATCCTTCCTAGCGGGGGACAATGAGCAGTTCTTC
CDR3 protein: CASTSFLAGDNEQFF

D gene: TRBD2
V gene: TRBV9
clone size: NA
J gene: TRBJ2-5
CDR3 DNA: TGTGCCAGCAGCGTAGGGGCTAGCGGGACCTCAGGAGAAGAGACCCAGTACTTC
CDR3 protein: CASSVGASGTSGEETQYF

D gene: TRBD1
V gene: TRBV2
clone size: NA
J gene: TRBJ2-2
CDR3 DNA: TGTGCCAGCAGGGGGGACAGCAGCACTTACACCGGGGAGCTGTTTTTT
CDR3 protein: CASRGDSSTYTGELFF

D gene: NA
V gene: TRBV7-2
clone size: NA
J gene: TRBJ1-5
CDR3 DNA: TGTGCCAGCAGCTTAGTGGGGGGGGGAGGCAATCAGCCCCAGCATTTT
CDR3 protein: CASSLVGGGGNQPQHF

D gene: NA
V gene: TRBV28
clone size: NA
J gene: TRBJ1-2
CDR3 DNA: TGTGCCATCGAGGGGGGGGATTCTAACTATGGCTACACCTTC
CDR3 protein: CAIEGGDSNYGYTF

D gene: NA
V gene: TRBV29-1
clone size: NA
J gene: TRBJ2-7
CDR3 DNA: TGCAGCGTTGCTCTGCAGGAGGGTTACGAGCAGTACTTC
CDR3 protein: CSVALQEGYEQYF

D gene: NA
V gene: TRBV19
clone size: few
J gene: TRBJ2-1
CDR3 DNA: TGTGCCAGTCGAAGGGACTTTCTCAGAAATGAGCAGTTCTTC
CDR3 protein: CASRRDFLRNEQFF

D gene: NA
V gene: TRBV18
clone size: NA
J gene: TRBJ2-7
CDR3 DNA: TGTGCCAGCTCACCTGGGGGCTGGGAGCAGTACTTC
CDR3 protein: CASSPGGWEQYF

D gene: TRBD2
V gene: TRBV5-4
clone size: NA
J gene: TRBJ2-5
CDR3 DNA: TGTGCCAGCAGCTCCGATGGGGGGGGAGGAGAGACCCAGTACTTC
CDR3 protein: CASSSDGGGGETQYF

D gene: NA
V gene: TRBV7-9
clone size: once
J gene: TRBJ2-5
CDR3 DNA: TGTGCCAGCAGCTTAGGGCAGCAAGAGACCCAGTACTTC
CDR3 protein: CASSLGQQETQYF

D gene: NA
V gene: TRBV6-6
clone size: NA
J gene: TRBJ2-1
CDR3 DNA: TGTGCCAGCACTCCGGGACACTCCTCCTACAATGAGCAGTTCTTC
CDR3 protein: CASTPGHSSYNEQFF

D gene: NA
V gene: TRBV4-3
clone size: NA
J gene: TRBJ2-5
CDR3 DNA: TGCGCCAGCAGCCAAGAACATCATTTAGCGGTCCAAGAGACCCAGTACTTC
CDR3 protein: CASSQEHHLAVQETQYF

D gene: NA
V gene: TRBV19
clone size: NA
J gene: TRBJ1-5
CDR3 DNA: TGTGCCAGTAGTATTTCCGGCAGCCGACTAAAGTTCAACAATCAGCCCCAGCATTTT
CDR3 protein: CASSISGSRLKFNNQPQHF

D gene: NA
V gene: TRBV6-1
clone size: few
J gene: TRBJ1-2
CDR3 DNA: TGTGCCAGCAGTTTCATGGCTTGGGGCTACACCTTC
CDR3 protein: CASSFMAWGYTF

D gene: NA
V gene: TRBV2
clone size: few
J gene: TRBJ2-7
CDR3 DNA: TGTGCCAGCGCACTGCAAGCCTACGAGCAGTACTTC
CDR3 protein: CASALQAYEQYF

D gene: TRBD1
V gene: TRBV4-2
clone size: NA
J gene: TRBJ1-2
CDR3 DNA: TGTGCCAGCAGCCGAACAAGTGGACAGGTCTATGGCTACACCTTC
CDR3 protein: CASSRTSGQVYGYTF

D gene: TRBD1
V gene: TRBV5-1
clone size: many
J gene: TRBJ1-4
CDR3 DNA: TGCGCCAGCAGCTTGGTCGGACAGGCTGAGGAAAAACTGTTTTTT
CDR3 protein: CASSLVGQAEEKLFF

D gene: TRBD1
V gene: TRBV28
clone size: NA
J gene: TRBJ1-1
CDR3 DNA: TGTGCCAGCAGCCGCACAGGGGGCCCTGAAGCTTTCTTT
CDR3 protein: CASSRTGGPEAFF

D gene: NA
V gene: TRBV5-1
clone size: few
J gene: TRBJ2-7
CDR3 DNA: TGCGCCAGCAGCTCGCAGGGGTCCCACGAGCAGTACTTC
CDR3 protein: CASSSQGSHEQYF

D gene: NA
V gene: TRBV6-6
clone size: few
J gene: TRBJ2-7
CDR3 DNA: TGTGCCAGCAGTTTTCAAACAGGGATGGCCGCCTACGAGCAGTACTTC
CDR3 protein: CASSFQTGMAAYEQYF

D gene: TRBD1
V gene: TRBV7-9
clone size: few
J gene: TRBJ2-5
CDR3 DNA: TGTGCCAGCAGCTCCAGGGGGCCTGAGACCCAGTACTTC
CDR3 protein: CASSSRGPETQYF

D gene: NA
V gene: TRBV11-2
clone size: few
J gene: TRBJ2-1
CDR3 DNA: TGTGCCAGCAGCTTAGTGTCCCGAGGCTCCCATTACAATGAGCAGTTCTTC
CDR3 protein: CASSLVSRGSHYNEQFF

D gene: TRBD1
V gene: TRBV18
clone size: few
J gene: TRBJ2-7
CDR3 DNA: TGTGCCAGCTCACCCGGGACAGGGAGAACCCACGAGCAGTACTTC
CDR3 protein: CASSPGTGRTHEQYF

D gene: TRBD2
V gene: TRBV18
clone size: few
J gene: TRBJ2-1
CDR3 DNA: TGTGCCAGCTACCTAACTAGCGGGAGTAGGAATGAGCAGTTCTTC
CDR3 protein: CASYLTSGSRNEQFF

D gene: NA
V gene: TRBV5-1
clone size: few
J gene: TRBJ1-1
CDR3 DNA: TGCGCCAGCAGCCCAACGACGGGGAACACTGAAGCTTTCTTT
CDR3 protein: CASSPTTGNTEAFF

D gene: NA
V gene: TRBV29-1
clone size: NA
J gene: TRBJ1-4
CDR3 DNA: TGCAGCGTTGAAGATACCGGAAAACTGTTTTTT
CDR3 protein: CSVEDTGKLFF

D gene: TRBD2
V gene: TRBV18
clone size: NA
J gene: TRBJ2-7
CDR3 DNA: TGTGCCAGCTCATCGACCGGGACTAGCGGGAGATACGAGCAGTACTTC
CDR3 protein: CASSSTGTSGRYEQYF

D gene: NA
V gene: TRBV18
clone size: NA
J gene: TRBJ1-1
CDR3 DNA: TGTGCCAGCTCATCAGCAATCCCGGGAACCACTGAAGCTTTCTTT
CDR3 protein: CASSSAIPGTTEAFF

D gene: NA
V gene: TRBV29-1
clone size: few
J gene: TRBJ2-7
CDR3 DNA: TGCAGCGTTGCGGTGGACAGATCCTACGAGCAGTACTTC
CDR3 protein: CSVAVDRSYEQYF

D gene: NA
V gene: TRBV11-2
clone size: NA
J gene: TRBJ1-1
CDR3 DNA: TGTGCCAGCAGCTTAGTCGGGGGGAACACTGAAGCTTTCTTT
CDR3 protein: CASSLVGGNTEAFF

D gene: NA
V gene: TRBV29-1
clone size: many
J gene: TRBJ2-5
CDR3 DNA: TGCAGCGTTGTGACAGGAGGAGAGACCCAGTACTTC
CDR3 protein: CSVVTGGETQYF

D gene: NA
V gene: TRBV9
clone size: NA
J gene: TRBJ2-2
CDR3 DNA: TGTGCCAGCAGCGTGAGGCGGGAGAACACCGGGGAGCTGTTTTTT
CDR3 protein: CASSVRRENTGELFF

D gene: NA
V gene: TRBV7-9
clone size: NA
J gene: TRBJ2-5
CDR3 DNA: TGTGCCAGCAGCTTCCAGGGCCAAGAGACCCAGTACTTC
CDR3 protein: CASSFQGQETQYF

D gene: NA
V gene: TRBV7-3
clone size: NA
J gene: TRBJ2-6
CDR3 DNA: TGTGCCAGCAGCTCGGTCCACTCTGGGGCCAACGTCCTGACTTTC
CDR3 protein: CASSSVHSGANVLTF

D gene: NA
V gene: TRBV9
clone size: NA
J gene: TRBJ2-1
CDR3 DNA: TGTGCCAGCACTAGGGACGGGAGCTCCTACAATGAGCAGTTCTTC
CDR3 protein: CASTRDGSSYNEQFF

D gene: NA
V gene: TRBV19
clone size: many
J gene: TRBJ2-3
CDR3 DNA: TGTGCCAGTAGTCCCGCCGGGAGTAGCACAGATACGCAGTATTTT
CDR3 protein: CASSPAGSSTDTQYF

D gene: NA
V gene: TRBV6-5
clone size: NA
J gene: TRBJ2-5
CDR3 DNA: TGTGCCAGCAGTCGCGGGATTTCAATGGGAGAGACCCAGTACTTC
CDR3 protein: CASSRGISMGETQYF